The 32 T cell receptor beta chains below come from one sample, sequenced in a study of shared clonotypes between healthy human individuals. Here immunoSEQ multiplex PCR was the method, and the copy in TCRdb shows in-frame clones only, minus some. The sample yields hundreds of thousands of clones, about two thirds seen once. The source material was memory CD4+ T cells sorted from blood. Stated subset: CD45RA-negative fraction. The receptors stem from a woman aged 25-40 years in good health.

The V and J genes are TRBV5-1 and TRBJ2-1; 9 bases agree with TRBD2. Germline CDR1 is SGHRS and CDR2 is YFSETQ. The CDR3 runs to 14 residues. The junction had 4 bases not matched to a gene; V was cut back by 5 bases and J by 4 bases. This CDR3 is CASSSGSGYNEQFF. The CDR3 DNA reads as TGCGCCAGCAGTAGCGGGAGTGGGTACAATGAGCAGTTCTTC.

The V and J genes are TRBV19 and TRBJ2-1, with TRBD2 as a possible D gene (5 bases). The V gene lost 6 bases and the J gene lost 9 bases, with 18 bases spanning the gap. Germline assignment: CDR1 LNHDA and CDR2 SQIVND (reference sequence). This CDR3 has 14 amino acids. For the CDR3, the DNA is TGTGCCAGTAGCCAAGGCCAGCGAGGGAGTGAGCAGTTCTTC. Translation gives CASSQGQRGSEQFF.

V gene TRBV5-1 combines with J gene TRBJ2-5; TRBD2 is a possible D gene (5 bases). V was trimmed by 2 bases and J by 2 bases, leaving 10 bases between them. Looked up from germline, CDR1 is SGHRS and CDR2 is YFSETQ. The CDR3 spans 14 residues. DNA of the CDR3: TGCGCCAGCAGCTTAGCGGTTCAGCAAGAGACCCAGTACTTC. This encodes CASSLAVQQETQYF.

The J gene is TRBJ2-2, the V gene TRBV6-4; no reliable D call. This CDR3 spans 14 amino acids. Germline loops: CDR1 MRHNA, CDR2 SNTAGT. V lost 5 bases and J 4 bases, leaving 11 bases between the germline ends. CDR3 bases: TGTGCCAGCAGTTACGGATTCTCCACCGGGGAGCTGTTTTTT. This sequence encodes CASSYGFSTGELFF.

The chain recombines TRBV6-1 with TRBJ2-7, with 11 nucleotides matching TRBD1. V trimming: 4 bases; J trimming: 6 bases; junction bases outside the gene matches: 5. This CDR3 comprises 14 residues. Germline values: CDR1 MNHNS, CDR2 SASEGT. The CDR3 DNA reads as TGTGCCAGCAGTGGGGGGACAGGGGGTGCCGAGCAGTACTTC. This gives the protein CASSGGTGGAEQYF.

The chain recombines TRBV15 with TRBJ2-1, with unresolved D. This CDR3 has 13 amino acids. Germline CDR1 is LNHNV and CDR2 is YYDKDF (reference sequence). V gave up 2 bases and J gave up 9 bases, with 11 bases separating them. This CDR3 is CATSRPPSPEQFF. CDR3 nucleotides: TGTGCCACCAGCAGACCCCCCTCCCCTGAGCAGTTCTTC. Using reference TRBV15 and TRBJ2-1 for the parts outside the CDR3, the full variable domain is DAMVIQNPRYQVTQFGKPVTLSCSQTLNHNVMYWYQQKSSQAPKLLFHYYDKDFNNEADTPDNFQSRRPNTSFCFLDIRSPGLGDTAMYLCATSRPPSPEQFFGPGTRLTVL.

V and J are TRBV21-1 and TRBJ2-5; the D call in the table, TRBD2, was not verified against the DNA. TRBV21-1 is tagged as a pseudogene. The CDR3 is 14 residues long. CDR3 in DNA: TGTGCCAGCCTGCGGTTAGATCTCGGAGAGACCCAGTACTTC. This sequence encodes CASLRLDLGETQYF.

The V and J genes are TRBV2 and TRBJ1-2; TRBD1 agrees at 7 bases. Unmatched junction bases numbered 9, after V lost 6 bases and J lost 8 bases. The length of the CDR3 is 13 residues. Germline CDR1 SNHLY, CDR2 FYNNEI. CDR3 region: CASSDRESKGYTF. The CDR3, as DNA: TGTGCCAGCAGCGACAGGGAATCCAAAGGCTACACCTTC.

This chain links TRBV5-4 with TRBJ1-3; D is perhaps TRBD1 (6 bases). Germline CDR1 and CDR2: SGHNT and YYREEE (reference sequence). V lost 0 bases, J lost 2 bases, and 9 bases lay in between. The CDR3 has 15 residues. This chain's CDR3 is CASSLEWGPGNTIYF. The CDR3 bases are TGTGCCAGCAGCTTGGAGTGGGGGCCTGGAAACACCATATATTTT.

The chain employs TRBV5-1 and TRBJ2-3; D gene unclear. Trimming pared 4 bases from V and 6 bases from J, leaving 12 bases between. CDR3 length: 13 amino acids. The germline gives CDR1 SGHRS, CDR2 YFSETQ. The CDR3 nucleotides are TGCGCCAGCAGCCAGATAGACGGGGATACGCAGTATTTT. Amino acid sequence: CASSQIDGDTQYF. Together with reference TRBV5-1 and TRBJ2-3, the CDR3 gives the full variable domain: KAGVTQTPRYLIKTRGQQVTLSCSPISGHRSVSWYQQTPGQGLQFLFEYFSETQRNKGNFPGRFSGRQFSNSRSEMNVSTLELGDSALYLCASSQIDGDTQYFGPGTRLTVL.

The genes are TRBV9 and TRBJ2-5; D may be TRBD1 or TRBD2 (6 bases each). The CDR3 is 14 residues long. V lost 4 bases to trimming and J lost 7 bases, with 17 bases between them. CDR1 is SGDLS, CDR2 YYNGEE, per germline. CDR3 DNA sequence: TGTGCCAGCAGCACCGACGGGGGCCCCAGGACCCAGTACTTC. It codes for CASSTDGGPRTQYF.

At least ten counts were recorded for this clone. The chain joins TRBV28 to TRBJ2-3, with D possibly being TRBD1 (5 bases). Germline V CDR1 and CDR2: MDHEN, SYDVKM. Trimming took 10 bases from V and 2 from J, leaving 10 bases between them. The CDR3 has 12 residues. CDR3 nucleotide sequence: TGTGCCACACAGGAGATCACAGATACGCAGTATTTT. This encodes CATQEITDTQYF.

The CDR3 loop reads CASIGQGGFNEKLFF. In nucleotides, the CDR3 is TGTGCCAGCATTGGACAGGGGGGTTTTAATGAAAAACTGTTTTTT. V and J are TRBV28 and TRBJ1-4; 10 bases are shared with TRBD1. Germline V lookup: CDR1 MDHEN, CDR2 SYDVKM. This CDR3 is built from 15 residues. The trim removed 7 bases at V and 4 bases at J, leaving 6 bases unmatched.

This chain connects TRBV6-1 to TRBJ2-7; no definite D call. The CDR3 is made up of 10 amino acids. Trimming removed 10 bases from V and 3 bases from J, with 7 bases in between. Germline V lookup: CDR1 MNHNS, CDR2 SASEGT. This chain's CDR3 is CATASYEQYF. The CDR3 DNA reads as TGTGCCACTGCAAGCTACGAGCAGTACTTC.

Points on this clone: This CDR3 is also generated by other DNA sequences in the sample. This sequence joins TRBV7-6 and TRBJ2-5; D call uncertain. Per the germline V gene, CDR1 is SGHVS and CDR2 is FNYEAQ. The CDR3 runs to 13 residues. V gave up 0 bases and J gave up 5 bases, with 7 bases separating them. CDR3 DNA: TGTGCCAGCAGCTTAGCGCAGGTGGAGACCCAGTACTTC. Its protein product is CASSLAQVETQYF.

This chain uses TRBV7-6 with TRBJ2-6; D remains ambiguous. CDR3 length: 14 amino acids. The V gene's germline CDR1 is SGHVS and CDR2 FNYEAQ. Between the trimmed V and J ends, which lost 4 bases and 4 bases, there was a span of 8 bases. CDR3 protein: CASSSLRGANVLTF. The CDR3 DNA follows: TGTGCCAGCAGCTCCCTGCGGGGGGCCAACGTCCTGACTTTC.

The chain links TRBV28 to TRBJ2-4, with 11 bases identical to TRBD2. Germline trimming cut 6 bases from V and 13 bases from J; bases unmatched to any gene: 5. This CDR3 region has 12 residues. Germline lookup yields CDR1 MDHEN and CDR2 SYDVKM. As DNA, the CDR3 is TGTGCCAGCAGCCAGGGACTAGCGGCCCAGTACTTC. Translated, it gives CASSQGLAAQYF.

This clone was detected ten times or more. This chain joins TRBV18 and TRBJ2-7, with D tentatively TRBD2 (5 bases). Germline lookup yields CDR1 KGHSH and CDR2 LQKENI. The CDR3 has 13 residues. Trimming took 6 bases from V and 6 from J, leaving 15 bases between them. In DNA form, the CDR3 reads TGTGCCAGCTCTGTCAACTTCGGGGTCGAGCAGTACTTC. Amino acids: CASSVNFGVEQYF.

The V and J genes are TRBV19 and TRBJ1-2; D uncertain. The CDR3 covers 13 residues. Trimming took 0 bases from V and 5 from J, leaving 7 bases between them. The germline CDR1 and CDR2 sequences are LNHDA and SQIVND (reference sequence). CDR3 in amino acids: CASSIDSGYGYTF. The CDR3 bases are TGTGCCAGTAGTATAGATTCGGGGTATGGCTACACCTTC.

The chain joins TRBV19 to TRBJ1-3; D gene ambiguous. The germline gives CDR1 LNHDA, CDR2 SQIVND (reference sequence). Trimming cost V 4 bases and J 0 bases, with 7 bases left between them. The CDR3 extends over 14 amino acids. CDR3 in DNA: TGTGCCAGTAGTACTCAGATCTCTGGAAACACCATATATTTT. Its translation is CASSTQISGNTIYF.

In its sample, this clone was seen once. The CDR3 bases are TGTGCCAGCAGCCGTAGCGGGAGAGTCCATGAGCAGTTCTTC. Its protein product is CASSRSGRVHEQFF. The chain joins TRBV4-2 to TRBJ2-1; TRBD2 aligns across 9 bases. In germline, CDR1 is LGHNA, CDR2 YNFKEQ. The CDR3 spans 14 residues. V was clipped by 4 bases and J by 8 bases; unmatched bases: 6.

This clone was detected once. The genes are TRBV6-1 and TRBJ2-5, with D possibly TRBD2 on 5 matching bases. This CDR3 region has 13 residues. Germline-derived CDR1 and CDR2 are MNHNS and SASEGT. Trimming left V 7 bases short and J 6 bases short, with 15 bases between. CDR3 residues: CASNGAAIQTQYF. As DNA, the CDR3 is TGTGCCAGCAACGGAGCGGCCATTCAGACCCAGTACTTC.

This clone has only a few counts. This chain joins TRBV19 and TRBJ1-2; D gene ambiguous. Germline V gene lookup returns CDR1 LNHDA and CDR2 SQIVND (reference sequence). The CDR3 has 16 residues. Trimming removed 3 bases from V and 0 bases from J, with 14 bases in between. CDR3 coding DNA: TGTGCCAGTAGTATGAGCCCGGCGATCCCTAACTATGGCTACACCTTC. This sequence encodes CASSMSPAIPNYGYTF.

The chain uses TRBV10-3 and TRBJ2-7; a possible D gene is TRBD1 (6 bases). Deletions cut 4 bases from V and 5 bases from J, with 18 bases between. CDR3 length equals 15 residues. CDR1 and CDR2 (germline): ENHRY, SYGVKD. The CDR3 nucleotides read TGTGCCATCAGTGGGATGAGGGCAGGGGCCGACGAGCAGTACTTC. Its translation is CAISGMRAGADEQYF.

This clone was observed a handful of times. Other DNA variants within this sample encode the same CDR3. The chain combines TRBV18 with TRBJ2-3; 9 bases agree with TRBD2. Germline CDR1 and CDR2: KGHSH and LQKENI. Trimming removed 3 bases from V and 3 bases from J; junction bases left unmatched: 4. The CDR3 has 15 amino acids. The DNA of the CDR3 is TGTGCCAGCTCACCCACGCTAGCGGGGACAGATACGCAGTATTTT. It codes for CASSPTLAGTDTQYF. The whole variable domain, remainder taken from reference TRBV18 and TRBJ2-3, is NAGVMQNPRHLVRRRGQEARLRCSPMKGHSHVYWYRQLPEEGLKFMVYLQKENIIDESGMPKERFSAEFPKEGPSILRIQQVVRGDSAAYFCASSPTLAGTDTQYFGPGTRLTVL.

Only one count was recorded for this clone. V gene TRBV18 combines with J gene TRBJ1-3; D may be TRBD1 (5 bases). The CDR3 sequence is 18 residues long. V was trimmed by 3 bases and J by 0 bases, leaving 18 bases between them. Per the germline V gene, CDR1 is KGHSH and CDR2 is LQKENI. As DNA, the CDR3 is TGTGCCAGCTCACCGGAAGAATTGGGACGGTACTCTGGAAACACCATATATTTT. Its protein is CASSPEELGRYSGNTIYF.

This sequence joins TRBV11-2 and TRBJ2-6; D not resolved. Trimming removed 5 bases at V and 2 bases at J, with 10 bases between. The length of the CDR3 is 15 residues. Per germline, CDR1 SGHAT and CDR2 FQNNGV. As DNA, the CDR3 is TGTGCCAGCAGCCCCCGTGTAGCTGGGGCCAACGTCCTGACTTTC. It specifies CASSPRVAGANVLTF.

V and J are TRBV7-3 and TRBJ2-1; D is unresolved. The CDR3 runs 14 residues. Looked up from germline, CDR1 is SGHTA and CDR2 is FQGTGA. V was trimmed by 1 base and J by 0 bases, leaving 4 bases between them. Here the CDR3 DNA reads TGTGCCAGCAGCTTAAGGGGCTCCTACAATGAGCAGTTCTTC. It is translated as CASSLRGSYNEQFF.

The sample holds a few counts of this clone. CDR3 loop: CASSNSGTGDSGELFF. The CDR3 DNA reads TGTGCCAGCTCAAACAGCGGGACAGGGGATTCCGGGGAGCTGTTTTTT. This chain uses TRBV19 with TRBJ2-2, with 10 bases that match TRBD1. CDR3 length: 16 amino acids. Germline trimming cut 9 bases from V and 6 bases from J; bases unmatched to any gene: 13. Germline V gene sequence: CDR1 LNHDA, CDR2 SQIVND (reference sequence).

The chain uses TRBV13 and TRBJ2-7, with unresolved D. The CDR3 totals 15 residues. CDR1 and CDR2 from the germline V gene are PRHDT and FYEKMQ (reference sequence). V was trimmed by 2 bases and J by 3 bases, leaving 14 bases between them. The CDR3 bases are TGTGCCAGCAGCTTATCCCCAGGAACAAACTACGAGCAGTACTTC. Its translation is CASSLSPGTNYEQYF.

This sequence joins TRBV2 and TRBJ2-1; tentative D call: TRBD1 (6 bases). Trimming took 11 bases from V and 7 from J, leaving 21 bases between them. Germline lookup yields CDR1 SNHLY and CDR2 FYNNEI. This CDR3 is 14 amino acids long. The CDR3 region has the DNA TGTGCCGGAAAGAGGGGGACCCAGGAGAATGAGCAGTTCTTC. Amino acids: CAGKRGTQENEQFF.

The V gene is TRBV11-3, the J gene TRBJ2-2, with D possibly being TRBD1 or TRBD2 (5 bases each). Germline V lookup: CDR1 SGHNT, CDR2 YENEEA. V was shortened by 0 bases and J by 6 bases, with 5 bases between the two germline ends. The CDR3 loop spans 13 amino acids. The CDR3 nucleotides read TGTGCCAGCAGCTTAGAGGGGGCCGGGGAGCTGTTTTTT. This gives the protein CASSLEGAGELFF.